The sequence of this TCR beta chain was determined in a study of blood T cells in healthy people across ages. This clonotype has a handful of counts. Its target is not known. Study-wide results and limits: Across samples, TCR beta diversity tracked strongly with naive T cell percentage. Any conclusive comparison of naive versus antigen-experienced cells was prevented by using unsorted PBMCs. Higher diversity, along with more naive CD4+ cells, distinguished long-lived donors from aged donors.

Sample-barcoded 5' priming and a J-beta primer mix drove a second PCR of about 6 to 12 cycles. TCRdb reanalysed the 5' RACE reads using MiXCR and keeps one entry per CDR3 protein. The data contain some 1.4 million distinct CDR3 sequences, around 42% of them singletons. J gave up 3 bases and V 4 bases, and 4 bases lay outside the gene matches. The CDR3 runs to 15 residues. Germline CDR1 is LGHDT and CDR2 is YNNKEL (reference sequence). This chain links TRBV3-1 with TRBJ2-3; 10 bases are shared with TRBD2. Material: blood. This clonotype originated in a woman under 30 in good health. CDR3 DNA: TGTGCCAGCAGCCCTACTAGCGGGGATACAGATACGCAGTATTTT. This sequence encodes CASSPTSGDTDTQYF.